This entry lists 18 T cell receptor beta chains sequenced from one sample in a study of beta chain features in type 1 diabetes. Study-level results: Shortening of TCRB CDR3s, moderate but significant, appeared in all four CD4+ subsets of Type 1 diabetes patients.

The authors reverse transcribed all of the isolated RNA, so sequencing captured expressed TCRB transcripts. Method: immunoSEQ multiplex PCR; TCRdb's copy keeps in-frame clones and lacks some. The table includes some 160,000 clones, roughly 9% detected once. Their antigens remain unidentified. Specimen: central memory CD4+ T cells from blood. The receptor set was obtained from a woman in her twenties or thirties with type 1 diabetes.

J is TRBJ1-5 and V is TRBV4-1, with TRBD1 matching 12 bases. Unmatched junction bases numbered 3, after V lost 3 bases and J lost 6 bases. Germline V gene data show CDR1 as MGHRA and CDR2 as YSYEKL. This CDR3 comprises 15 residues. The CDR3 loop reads CASSQGQGAIQPQHF. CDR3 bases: TGCGCCAGCAGCCAGGGACAGGGGGCGATTCAGCCCCAGCATTTT.

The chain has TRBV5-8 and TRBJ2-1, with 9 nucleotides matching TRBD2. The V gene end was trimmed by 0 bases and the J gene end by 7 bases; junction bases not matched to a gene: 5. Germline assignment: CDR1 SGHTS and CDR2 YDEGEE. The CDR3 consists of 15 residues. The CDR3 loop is CASSLGVAGVNEQFF. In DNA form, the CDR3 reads TGTGCCAGCAGCTTGGGGGTAGCGGGAGTAAATGAGCAGTTCTTC.

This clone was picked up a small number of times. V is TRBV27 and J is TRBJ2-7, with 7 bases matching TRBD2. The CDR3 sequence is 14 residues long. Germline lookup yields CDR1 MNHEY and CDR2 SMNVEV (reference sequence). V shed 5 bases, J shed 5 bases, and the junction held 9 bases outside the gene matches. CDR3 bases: TGTGCCAGCAGTCCCCGCGGGAGTTTGAACGAGCAGTACTTC. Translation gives CASSPRGSLNEQYF.

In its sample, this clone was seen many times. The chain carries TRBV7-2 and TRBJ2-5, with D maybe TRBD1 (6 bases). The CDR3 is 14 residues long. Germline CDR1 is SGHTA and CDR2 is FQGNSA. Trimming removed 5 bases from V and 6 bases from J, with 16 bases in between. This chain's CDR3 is CASSTGDNRKTQYF. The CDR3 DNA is TGTGCCAGCAGCACCGGGGACAATCGGAAGACCCAGTACTTC. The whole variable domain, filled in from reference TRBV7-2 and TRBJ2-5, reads GAGVSQSPSNKVTEKGKDVELRCDPISGHTALYWYRQSLGQGLEFLIYFQGNSAPDKSGLPSDRFSAERTGGSVSTLTIQRTQQEDSAVYLCASSTGDNRKTQYFGPGTRLLVL.

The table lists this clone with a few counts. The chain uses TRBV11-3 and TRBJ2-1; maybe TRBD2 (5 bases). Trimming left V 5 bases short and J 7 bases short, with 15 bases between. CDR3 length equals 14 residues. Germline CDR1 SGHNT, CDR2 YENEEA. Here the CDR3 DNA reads TGTGCCAGCAGCACCCGGGGTGAACGGAATGAGCAGTTCTTC. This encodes CASSTRGERNEQFF.

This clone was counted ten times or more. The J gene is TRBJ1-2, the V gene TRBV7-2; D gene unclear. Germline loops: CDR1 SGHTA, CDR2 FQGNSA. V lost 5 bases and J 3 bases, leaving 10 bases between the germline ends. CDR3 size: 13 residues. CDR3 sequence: CASSPWGDYGYTF. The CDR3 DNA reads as TGTGCCAGCAGCCCTTGGGGAGACTATGGCTACACCTTC.

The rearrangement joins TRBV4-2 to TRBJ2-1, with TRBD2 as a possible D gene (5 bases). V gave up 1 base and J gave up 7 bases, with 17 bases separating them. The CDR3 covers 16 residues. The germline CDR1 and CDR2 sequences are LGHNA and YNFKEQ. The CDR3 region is CASSQVSSGARNEQFF. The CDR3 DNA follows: TGTGCCAGCAGCCAAGTATCGAGCGGAGCTCGGAATGAGCAGTTCTTC.

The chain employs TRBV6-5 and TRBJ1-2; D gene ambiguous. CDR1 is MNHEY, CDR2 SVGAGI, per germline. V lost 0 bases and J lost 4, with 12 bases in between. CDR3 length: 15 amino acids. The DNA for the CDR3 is TGTGCCAGCAGTTACTCGGCAGAGGGAACCTATGGCTACACCTTC. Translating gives CASSYSAEGTYGYTF.

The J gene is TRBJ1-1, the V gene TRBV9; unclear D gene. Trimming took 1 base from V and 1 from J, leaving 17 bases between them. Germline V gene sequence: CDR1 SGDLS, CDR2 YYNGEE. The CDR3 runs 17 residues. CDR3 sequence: CASSVYPRRSTNTEAFF. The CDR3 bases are TGTGCCAGCAGCGTATACCCCCGTCGGAGTACGAACACTGAAGCTTTCTTT.

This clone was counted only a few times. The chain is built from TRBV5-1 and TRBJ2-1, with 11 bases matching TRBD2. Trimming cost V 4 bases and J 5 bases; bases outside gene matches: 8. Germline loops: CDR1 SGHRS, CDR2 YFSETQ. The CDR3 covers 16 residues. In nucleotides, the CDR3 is TGCGCCAGCAGCGCACTAATACTAGCGGGAGACAATGAGCAGTTCTTC. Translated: CASSALILAGDNEQFF.

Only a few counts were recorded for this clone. As DNA, the CDR3 is TGTGCCAGCAGTTCTCAGGGATATCAGCCCCAGCATTTT. Translated: CASSSQGYQPQHF. This chain connects TRBV27 to TRBJ1-5; a weak D match, TRBD1 (5 bases). V lost 4 bases, J lost 5 bases, and 9 bases lay in between. Germline values: CDR1 MNHEY, CDR2 SMNVEV (reference sequence). The CDR3 runs 13 residues.

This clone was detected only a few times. For the CDR3, the DNA is TGTGCCAGCTCCCCCGGACAGGACAGGGGCACTGAAGCTTTCTTT. Translated: CASSPGQDRGTEAFF. The chain joins TRBV18 to TRBJ1-1; 9 positions match TRBD1. Germline CDR1 and CDR2: KGHSH and LQKENI. The CDR3 is made up of 15 amino acids. Germline trimming cut 6 bases from V and 4 bases from J; bases unmatched to any gene: 9. The full variable domain, rest sourced from reference TRBV18 and TRBJ1-1, is NAGVMQNPRHLVRRRGQEARLRCSPMKGHSHVYWYRQLPEEGLKFMVYLQKENIIDESGMPKERFSAEFPKEGPSILRIQQVVRGDSAAYFCASSPGQDRGTEAFFGQGTRLTVV.

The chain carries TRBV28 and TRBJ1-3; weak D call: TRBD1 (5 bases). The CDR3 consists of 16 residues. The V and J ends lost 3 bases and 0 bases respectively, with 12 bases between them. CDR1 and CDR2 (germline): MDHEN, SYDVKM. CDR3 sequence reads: CASSLGGVLSGNTIYF. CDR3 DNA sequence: TGTGCCAGCAGTTTGGGGGGGGTACTCTCTGGAAACACCATATATTTT.

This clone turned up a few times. The CDR3 sequence: CASSLGQDSNQPQHF. The DNA for the CDR3 is TGTGCCAGCAGTTTGGGACAGGATAGCAATCAGCCCCAGCATTTT. The chain is built from TRBV6-5 and TRBJ1-5; 8 bases line up with TRBD1. Germline V gene data show CDR1 as MNHEY and CDR2 as SVGAGI. Trimming removed 4 bases from V and 0 bases from J; junction bases left unmatched: 2. The CDR3 totals 15 residues.

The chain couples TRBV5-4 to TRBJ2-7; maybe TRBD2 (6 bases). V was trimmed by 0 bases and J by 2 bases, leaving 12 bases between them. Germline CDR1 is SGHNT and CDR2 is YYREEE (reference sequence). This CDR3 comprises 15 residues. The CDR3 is CASSLASRGPYEQYF. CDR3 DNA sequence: TGTGCCAGCAGCTTGGCCTCGCGGGGCCCCTACGAGCAGTACTTC.

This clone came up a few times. The CDR3 DNA follows: TGTGCCAGCAGTTATGACAGGGGCCAAGAGACCCAGTACTTC. Its translation: CASSYDRGQETQYF. V is TRBV27 and J is TRBJ2-5; 8 bases align to TRBD1. Germline-derived CDR1 and CDR2 are MNHEY and SMNVEV (reference sequence). CDR3 length: 14 residues. V lost 4 bases to trimming and J lost 1 base; unmatched junction nucleotides: 2.

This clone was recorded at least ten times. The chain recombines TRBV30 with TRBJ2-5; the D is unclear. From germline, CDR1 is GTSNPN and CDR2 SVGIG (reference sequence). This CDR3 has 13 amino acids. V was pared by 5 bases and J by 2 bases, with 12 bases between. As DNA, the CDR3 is TGTGCCTGGGATCGTGGCAGTCAAGAGACCCAGTACTTC. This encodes CAWDRGSQETQYF.

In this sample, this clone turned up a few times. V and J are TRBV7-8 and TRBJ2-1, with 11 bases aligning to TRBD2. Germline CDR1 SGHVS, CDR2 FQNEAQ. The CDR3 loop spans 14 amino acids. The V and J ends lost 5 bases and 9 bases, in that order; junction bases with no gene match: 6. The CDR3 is CASSPTGLAGEQFF. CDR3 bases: TGTGCCAGCAGCCCAACAGGACTAGCGGGTGAGCAGTTCTTC.